The 12 T cell receptor beta chains in this list originate from one sample, sequenced in a study of tumor-infiltrating lymphocytes in primary liver carcinoma. Synthesis of TCR beta cDNA was carried out from 450 to 500 ng total RNA with a constant-region primer. Three nested multiplex PCR rounds of slightly modified ARM-PCR generated TCR beta libraries. A C-beta reverse primer was combined with TRBV1-TRBV30 forward primers in the first two PCR rounds, and each round had approximately 9 cycles. TCRdb reanalysed the multiplex PCR reads using MiXCR and keeps one entry per CDR3 protein. The table shows 310,000 or so distinct CDR3 sequences, with 65% occurring only once. Extraction also yielded germline DNA, while blood RNA was obtained from unsorted whole blood. The specimen sequenced was peripheral blood. The receptor set was obtained from a man aged 40-55 years with primary liver carcinoma and hepatitis B virus infection.

This chain joins TRBV14 and TRBJ1-1; D unclear. The germline V gene encodes CDR1 SGHDN and CDR2 FVKESK. Trimming took off 2 bases at V and 3 bases at J, with 10 bases between the two ends. The CDR3 consists of 14 residues. In DNA, the CDR3 is TGTGCCAGCAGCCAAATGGGAATCGACACTGAAGCTTTCTTT. Amino acids: CASSQMGIDTEAFF. The whole variable domain, remainder taken from reference TRBV14 and TRBJ1-1, is EAGVTQFPSHSVIEKGQTVTLRCDPISGHDNLYWYRRVMGKEIKFLLHFVKESKQDESGMPNNRFLAERTGGTYSTLKVQPAELEDSGVYFCASSQMGIDTEAFFGQGTRLTVV.

With respect to this clonotype: One junction end does not reproduce the germline sequence, and a read error may be involved. The chain employs TRBV5-1 and TRBJ2-7; 9 nucleotides agree with TRBD2. The CDR3 runs 17 residues. Germline CDR1 SGHRS, CDR2 YFSETQ. The CDR3 DNA is TGCGCCAGCAGCTTGGGGAAACTTAGCGGGAGTCTTTACGAGCAGTATTTC. Its protein is CASSLGKLSGSLYEQYF.

Note on this clonotype: A read error is possible here, since a much larger clone lies one base away. The genes are TRBV4-1 and TRBJ2-3, with a tentative D call TRBD1 (5 bases). The CDR3 contains 17 residues. CDR1 MGHRA and CDR2 YSYEKL come from the germline V gene. The DNA of the CDR3 is TGCGCCAGCAGCCAAGAACGCGCAGGGTCTTCCACAGATACGCAGTGTTTT. It specifies CASSQERAGSSTDTQCF.

The chain couples TRBV11-2 to TRBJ1-1; D unclear. The V end was cut by 2 bases, the J end by 12 bases, with 19 bases between. The CDR3 length is 14 residues. Germline values: CDR1 SGHAT, CDR2 FQNNGV. DNA of the CDR3: TGTGCCAGCAGCTTAACGGCCTTCGACACTGATTCTTTCTTT. Amino acids: CASSLTAFDTDSFF.

A word on this clonotype: The CDR3 ends on some other residue instead of the conserved phenylalanine or tryptophan, so this is likely a read error. J is TRBJ1-1 and V is TRBV11-2, with D unclear. This CDR3 region has 13 residues. CDR1 is SGHAT and CDR2 is FQNNGV in the germline V gene. CDR3 protein: CACSLRMNTEAFL. As DNA, the CDR3 is TGTGCCTGCAGCTTACGTATGAACACTGAAGCTTTCCTT.

This clonotype was picked up a small number of times. J is TRBJ1-2 and V is TRBV5-4, with D tentatively TRBD1 (6 bases). The CDR3 is 13 amino acids. CDR1 SGHNT and CDR2 YYREEE come from the germline V gene (reference sequence). Trimming stripped 5 bases from V and 2 bases from J, with 10 bases between. The DNA for the CDR3 is TGTGCCAGCAGTCAAGACAGGAACTATGGCTACACCTTC. It yields the protein CASSQDRNYGYTF.

The rearrangement joins TRBV4-1 to TRBJ2-3; possibly TRBD1 for D (5 bases). The germline gives CDR1 MGHRA, CDR2 YSYEKL. The CDR3 consists of 16 residues. V was clipped by 0 bases and J by 4 bases, with 14 bases between them. DNA of the CDR3: TGCGCCAGCAGCCAAGAGACAGAGGCAGGTGCAGATACGCAGTATTTT. This sequence encodes CASSQETEAGADTQYF.

V usage is TRBV12-2 and J usage is TRBJ1-6; the table assigns TRBD1, which was not confirmed against the DNA. TRBV12-2 is annotated as a pseudogene. The CDR3 is 16 amino acids. This CDR3 is CASRLEMGGADSPLHF. The CDR3 DNA reads TGTGCAAGTCGCTTAGAAATGGGGGGCGCGGATTCACCCCTCCACTTT.

This clonotype was seen many times. This rearrangement joins TRBV11-2 to TRBJ2-1; no reliable D call. Trimming took off 5 bases at V and 3 bases at J, with 14 bases between the two ends. Germline CDR1 reads SGHAT; CDR2 reads FQNNGV. The CDR3 is 15 residues long. CDR3 protein: CASSRLAVSYNEQFF. CDR3 sequence (DNA): TGTGCCAGCAGCCGTTTGGCAGTCAGCTACAATGAGCAGTTCTTC.

This clonotype was found many times. The V gene is TRBV6-5, the J gene TRBJ1-2; D gene unclear. The ends were cut back, 2 bases at V and 9 bases at J, with 13 bases in the middle. CDR3 size: 13 residues. CDR1 is MNHEY and CDR2 is SVGAGI in the germline V gene. CDR3 DNA sequence: TGTGCCAGCAGTTACCTTCAGCCTTTCAGCTACACCTTC. It yields the protein CASSYLQPFSYTF.

V is TRBV6-5 and J is TRBJ1-5; D is uncertain. The length of the CDR3 is 15 residues. Trimming shortened V by 5 bases and J by 5 bases, and 16 bases separated the two germline ends. The V gene's germline CDR1 is MNHEY and CDR2 SVGAGI. Written as DNA, the CDR3 is TGTGCCAGCAGTCCCTTTAGGGATAGTGATCAGCCCCAGCATTTT. Its translation: CASSPFRDSDQPQHF.

A remark on this clonotype: This may be a read error: a much more frequent sequence differs by one nucleotide. The chain joins TRBV4-1 to TRBJ1-6; D uncertain. The CDR3 runs to 15 residues. V was clipped by 5 bases and J by 2 bases, with 10 bases between them. CDR1 and CDR2 (germline): MGHRA, YSYEKL. CDR3 region: CASSDESPYNSPLHF. The CDR3 DNA reads TGCGCCAGCAGCGACGAGAGCCCCTATAATTCACCCCTCCACTTT.